This TCR beta chain was identified in a study of IL-17A CD8 T cells in psoriatic arthritis synovium. Turning to the overall study: The goal of the study was to characterize the phenotype, molecular profile and function of synovial IL-17A+CD8+ T cells in the pathogenesis of psoriatic arthritis.

In this sample, this clone turned up once. Its antigen is not yet known. No quality values exist for individual bases; no much larger clone is one base distant. Results the study describes overall, beyond this receptor: Only a few patients were included in the TCR sequencing, a limited sample size that the authors acknowledged. Some individual clones occupied over 4% of the repertoire, though most synovial CD8+ subsets remained polyclonal. Cells were obtained from synovial fluid rather than synovial tissue, because no psoriatic arthritis synovial tissue samples were available.

Looking up the germline V gene yields CDR1 SGHTA and CDR2 FQGNSA. The CDR3 runs 15 amino acids, cysteine and phenylalanine included. CDR3 DNA only is kept here, 45 bases in frame from base 1. Trimming takes 5 bases from V and 3 bases from J, and the germline ends sit 17 bases apart. After DNA extraction (Qiagen), TCRbeta V-D-J rearrangements were amplified in a bias-controlled manner and then sequenced at high throughput (immunoSEQ; Adaptive Biotech). In the source study's methods: Productive sequences were analyzed at sequence level using the immunoSEQ Analyzer platform. Clonality was calculated as 1 minus Pielou's evenness, with values from 0 (highly polyclonal) to 1 (monoclonal). The Morisita index, which runs from 0 (no similarity) to 1 (complete similarity), was used to measure repertoire overlap between subsets. What TCRdb holds here is the immuneACCESS table cut down to in-frame rearrangements. Part of the clones is not present; checked against another copy, under half of the missing clones reflect an unresolved V gene, and the others are unexplained. Clone size and the V and J calls come from that table; the DNA yielded D and trimming. The sample table shows about 2,100 clones, and around three quarters are seen once. The ten largest clones take up roughly a tenth of the sample.

Synovial fluid effusions were drawn by aspiration from the actively inflamed joints of psoriatic arthritis patients. For each patient, synovial fluid served as the source from which three memory CD8+ T cell populations were isolated by sorting: Tc1 cells (IL-17A-IFNgamma+), Tc17 cells (IL-17A+) and the bulk memory fraction, allowing their TCR repertoires to be compared. The psoriatic arthritis patients fulfilled the Classification of Psoriatic Arthritis Study Group (CASPAR) criteria. The bulk memory CD8+ T cell sort included CD45RA-CD27+/- cells together with CD45RA+CD27- cells. TCRbeta sequencing was performed on sorted synovial fluid CD8+ T cell subsets from a few patients with psoriatic arthritis. Synovial fluid mononuclear cells were isolated with Lymphoprep and cryopreserved in liquid nitrogen before use. The medium used for cryopreservation had roughly 50% fetal calf serum and around 10% dimethyl sulfoxide.

This TCR came from a human donor with psoriatic arthritis. Sequenced input: memory CD8+ T cells from synovial fluid. This specimen's cell subset or site label, per the study, means: bulk memory CD8+ T cells (CD45RA-CD27+/- and CD45RA+CD27-). The chain joins TRBV7-2 to TRBJ2-7, with TRBD2 perhaps the D gene, on 5 matching bases. The DNA sequence reads TGTGCCAGCAGCGAACCTAGGAGAACTAGCTACGAGCAGTACTTC. Translation gives CASSEPRRTSYEQYF.